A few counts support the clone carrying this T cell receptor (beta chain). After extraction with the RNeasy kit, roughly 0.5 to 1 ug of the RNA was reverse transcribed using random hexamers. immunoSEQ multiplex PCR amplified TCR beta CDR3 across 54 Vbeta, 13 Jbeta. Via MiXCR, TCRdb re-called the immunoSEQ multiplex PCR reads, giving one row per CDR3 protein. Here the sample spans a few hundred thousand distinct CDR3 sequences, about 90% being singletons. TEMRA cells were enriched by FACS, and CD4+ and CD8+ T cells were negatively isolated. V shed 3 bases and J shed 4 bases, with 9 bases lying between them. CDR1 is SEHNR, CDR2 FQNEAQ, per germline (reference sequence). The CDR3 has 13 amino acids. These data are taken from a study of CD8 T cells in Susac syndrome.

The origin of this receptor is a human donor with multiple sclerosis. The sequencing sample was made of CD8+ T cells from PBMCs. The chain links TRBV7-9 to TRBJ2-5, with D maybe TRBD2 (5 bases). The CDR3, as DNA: TGTGCCAGCAGCTTGAAAGGGAGAGAGACCCAGTACTTC. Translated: CASSLKGRETQYF. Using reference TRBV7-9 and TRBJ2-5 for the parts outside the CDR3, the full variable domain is DTGVSQNPRHKITKRGQNVTFRCDPISEHNRLYWYRQTLGQGPEFLTYFQNEAQLEKSRLLSDRFSAERPKGSFSTLEIQRTEQGDSAMYLCASSLKGRETQYFGPGTRLLVL.